This T cell receptor beta chain emerged from a study of human T cells and chemical hapten exposure. For the study at large: Slight differences in pooled library volume were the main source of varying TCR yields across samples. Overall study findings and caveats: Unchanged with DPC sensitization were TCRs above 1 in 1000 frequency.

Total RNA came from unfractionated whole blood. This CDR3 is built from 16 residues. V gave up 0 bases and J gave up 6 bases; unmatched junction bases: 5. Germline-derived CDR1 and CDR2 are SGDLS and YYNGEE. This clonotype was detected many times. Its matching antigen is unknown. Individual cDNA molecules (in the library) carried attached unique molecular identifiers. In the study's own analysis: Samples held a median of around 100,000 TCRs, range 23,224–690,600. TCRdb re-called the 5' RACE reads through MiXCR, storing one row per CDR3 protein. TCRdb's processing, not the authors', yielded these V and J calls. The sample carries 81,000 or so distinct CDR3 sequences, 6.5% to 8.5% recorded once.

This receptor was identified in a male donor in good health. The V call is TRBV9, the J call TRBJ2-3, with TRBD2 matching over 12 bases. CDR3: CASSVVPSGGADTQYF. CDR3 coding DNA: TGTGCCAGCAGCGTAGTGCCTAGCGGGGGGGCGGATACGCAGTATTTT.